This TCR beta chain emerged from a study of cytomegalovirus exposure and HLA in healthy donors. Findings and limits, study-wide: There were several of the most significant clusters that appeared linked to common viral pathogens in a later analysis. Fewer N-insertions than the approximately 680-donor mean were reportedly shown by an Asian-associated ancestry cluster in a later analysis.

The CDR3 is 17 amino acids. The V segment lost 3 bases and the J segment 4 bases; nucleotides outside the gene matches: 7. Germline V gene lookup returns CDR1 SGHRS and CDR2 YFSETQ. Primers: 60 Vbeta forward and 13 Jbeta reverse. Clones were read by immunoSEQ multiplex PCR, and TCRdb kept only the in-frame ones, dropping some. The table lists approximately 150,000 clones, under 80% of them singletons. Comment on this clone: The target antigen is unknown.

The TCR was taken from a woman aged 45-65 years in good health and CMV-seropositive. The sequenced sample consisted of PBMCs. The chain links TRBV5-1 to TRBJ2-1; 13 nucleotides line up with TRBD2. As DNA, the CDR3 is TGCGCCAGCAGCTCCCGGACTAGCGGGGGATTTTACAATGAGCAGTTCTTC. Amino acid sequence: CASSSRTSGGFYNEQFF.